The clone carrying this T cell receptor beta chain was detected only a few times. Its antigen is unknown. This entry is derived from a study of shared clonotypes between healthy human individuals. General observations from the study: Among donors, the sharing of clonotypes was expected to be influenced by sequencing depth.

The protocol was immunoSEQ multiplex PCR, while the TCRdb copy is restricted to in-frame clones and leaves out a portion. The table records 650,000 to 800,000 clones, about two thirds of them present only once. Unmatched junction bases numbered 6, after V lost 7 bases and J lost 11 bases. The germline V gene encodes CDR1 MNHEY and CDR2 SVGAGI. The CDR3 is 11 amino acids. The origin of this receptor is a woman under 40 in good health. The chain employs TRBV6-5 and TRBJ1-1; 8 nucleotides line up with TRBD1. Sequenced input: memory CD4+ T cells sorted from blood. Subset denoted: CD45RA-negative fraction. The CDR3: CASNGQGHAFF. CDR3 DNA: TGTGCCAGCAATGGACAGGGCCACGCTTTCTTT.